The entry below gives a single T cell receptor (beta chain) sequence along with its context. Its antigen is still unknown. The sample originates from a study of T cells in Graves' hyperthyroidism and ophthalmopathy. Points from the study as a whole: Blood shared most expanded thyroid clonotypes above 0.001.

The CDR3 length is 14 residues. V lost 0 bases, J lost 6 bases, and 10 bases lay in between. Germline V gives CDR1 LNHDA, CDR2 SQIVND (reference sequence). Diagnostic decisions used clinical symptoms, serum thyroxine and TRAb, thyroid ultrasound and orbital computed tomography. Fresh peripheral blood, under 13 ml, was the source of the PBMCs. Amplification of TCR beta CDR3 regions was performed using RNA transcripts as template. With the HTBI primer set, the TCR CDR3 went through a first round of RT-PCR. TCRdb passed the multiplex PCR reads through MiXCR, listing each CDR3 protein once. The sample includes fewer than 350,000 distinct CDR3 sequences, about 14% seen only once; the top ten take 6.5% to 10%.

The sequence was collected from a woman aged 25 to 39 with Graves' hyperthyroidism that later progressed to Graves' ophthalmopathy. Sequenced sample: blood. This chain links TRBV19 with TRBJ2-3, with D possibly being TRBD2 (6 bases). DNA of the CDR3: TGTGCCAGTAGTATAGAGGCGGGAAGGGATACGCAGTATTTT. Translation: CASSIEAGRDTQYF.